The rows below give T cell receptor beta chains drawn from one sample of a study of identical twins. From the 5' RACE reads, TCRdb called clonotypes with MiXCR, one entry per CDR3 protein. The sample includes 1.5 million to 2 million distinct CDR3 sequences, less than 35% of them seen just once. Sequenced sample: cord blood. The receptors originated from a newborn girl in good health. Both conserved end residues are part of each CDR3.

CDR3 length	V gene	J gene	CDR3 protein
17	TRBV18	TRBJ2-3	CASSPSGIVGHTDTQYF
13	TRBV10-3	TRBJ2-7	CAINGPGAYEQYF
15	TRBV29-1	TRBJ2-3	CSVDYRGRGTDTQYF
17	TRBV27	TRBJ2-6	CASNRVKAKSGANVLTF
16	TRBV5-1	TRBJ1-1	CASSLGHARGSTEAFF
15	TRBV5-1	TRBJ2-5	CASSLPGTLQETQYF
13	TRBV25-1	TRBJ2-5	CASSRDRGYGQYF
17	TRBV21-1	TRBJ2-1	CASSKECPSRVYNEQFF
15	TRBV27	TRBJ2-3	CASTVASGFGDTQYF
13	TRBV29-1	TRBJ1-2	CSAGIQANYGYTF
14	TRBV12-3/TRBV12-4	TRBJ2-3	CASTLWTPEDTQYF
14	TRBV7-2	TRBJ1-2	CASSLSRPWDGYAF
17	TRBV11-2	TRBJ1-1	CASSSNGVTAARTEAFF
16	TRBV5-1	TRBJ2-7	CASSFQGQVAPYEQYF